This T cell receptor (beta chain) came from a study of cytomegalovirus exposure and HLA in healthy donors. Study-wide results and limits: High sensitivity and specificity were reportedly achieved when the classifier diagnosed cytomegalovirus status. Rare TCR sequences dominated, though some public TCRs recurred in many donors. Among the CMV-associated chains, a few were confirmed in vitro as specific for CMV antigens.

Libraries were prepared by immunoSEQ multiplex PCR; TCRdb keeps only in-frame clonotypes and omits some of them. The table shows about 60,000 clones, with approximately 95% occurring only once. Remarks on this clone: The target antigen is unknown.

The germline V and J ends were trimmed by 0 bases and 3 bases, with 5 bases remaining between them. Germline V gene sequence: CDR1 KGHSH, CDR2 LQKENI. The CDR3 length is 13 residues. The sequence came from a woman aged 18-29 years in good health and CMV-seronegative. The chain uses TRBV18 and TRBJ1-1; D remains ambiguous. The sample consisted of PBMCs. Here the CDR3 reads CASSPPADTEAFF. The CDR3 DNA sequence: TGTGCCAGCTCACCACCGGCGGACACTGAAGCTTTCTTT. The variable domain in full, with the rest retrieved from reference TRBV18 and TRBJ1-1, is NAGVMQNPRHLVRRRGQEARLRCSPMKGHSHVYWYRQLPEEGLKFMVYLQKENIIDESGMPKERFSAEFPKEGPSILRIQQVVRGDSAAYFCASSPPADTEAFFGQGTRLTVV.